The rows below give T cell receptor beta chains drawn from one sample of a study of cytomegalovirus exposure and HLA in healthy donors. Using immunoSEQ multiplex PCR, the repertoire was profiled, and TCRdb retains in-frame clones only, with some absent. The sample table includes some 150,000 clones. The sample comprised PBMCs. These receptors all come from a woman aged 18-35 years in good health and CMV-seropositive. Both conserved end residues are part of each CDR3. A D gene is named only where the DNA matches it firmly.

J: TRBJ2-2
D: TRBD2
V: TRBV6-5
DNA: TGTGCCAGCAGTTACTCAATAGCGGGAAGCGGGGAGCTGTTTTTT
CDR3: CASSYSIAGSGELFF

J: TRBJ1-2
D: TRBD1
V: TRBV6-5
DNA: TGTGCCAGCAGACCGGACAGGCTGTACTATGGCTACACCTTC
CDR3: CASRPDRLYYGYTF

J: TRBJ1-5
D: -
V: TRBV19
DNA: TGTGCCAGTAGTACGACAGCTTATAGCAATCAGCCCCAGCATTTT
CDR3: CASSTTAYSNQPQHF

J: TRBJ2-7
D: -
V: TRBV6-5
DNA: TGTGCCAGCAGTTACTCTACCGGCGGAACCTACGAGCAGTACTTC
CDR3: CASSYSTGGTYEQYF

J: TRBJ1-2
D: -
V: TRBV5-4
DNA: TGTGCCAGCAGCCTGGTTTGGGGGGAGGTTAACTATGGCTACACCTTC
CDR3: CASSLVWGEVNYGYTF

J: TRBJ1-1
D: -
V: TRBV29-1
DNA: TGCACCACGGCGGCGGTGGGCACTGAAGCTTTCTTT
CDR3: CTTAAVGTEAFF

J: TRBJ2-7
D: -
V: TRBV19
DNA: TGTGCCACCTTAGTTCCCGATACTTACGAGCAGTACTTC
CDR3: CATLVPDTYEQYF

J: TRBJ2-5
D: TRBD2
V: TRBV5-1
DNA: TGCGCCAGCAGCTCGAGCGGGGGAGGCGGTGAGACCCAGTACTTC
CDR3: CASSSSGGGGETQYF

J: TRBJ2-7
D: -
V: TRBV5-5
DNA: TGTGCCAGCAGCTTGGGGTCTAGCCAGGAGCAGTACTTC
CDR3: CASSLGSSQEQYF

J: TRBJ2-1
D: -
V: TRBV14
DNA: TGTGCCAGCAGCCAAGATCTGAACGGTCGAAATGAGCAGTTCTTC
CDR3: CASSQDLNGRNEQFF

J: TRBJ2-7
D: TRBD1
V: TRBV6-6
DNA: TGTGCCAGCAGTCAGGGGGTTACGTCGGTATACGAGCAGTACTTC
CDR3: CASSQGVTSVYEQYF

J: TRBJ1-1
D: -
V: TRBV7-2
DNA: TGTGCCAGCAGCTTAGGGGCAGGGAACACTGAAGCTTTCTTT
CDR3: CASSLGAGNTEAFF

J: TRBJ1-4
D: -
V: TRBV6-6
DNA: TGTGCCAGCAACCTGGGGGGAGAAAAACTGTTTTTT
CDR3: CASNLGGEKLFF

J: TRBJ2-7
D: TRBD2
V: TRBV5-1
DNA: TGCGCCAGCAGCCCTCGGGGGGGATCCTACGAGCAGTACTTC
CDR3: CASSPRGGSYEQYF

J: TRBJ1-1
D: -
V: TRBV4-1
DNA: TGCGCCAGCAGCCAAGATATCCGGAACACTGAAGCTTTCTTT
CDR3: CASSQDIRNTEAFF

J: TRBJ2-7
D: TRBD2
V: TRBV18
DNA: TGTGCCAGCGCAAAAGGAGCGGGAGGGCCTTACGAGCAGTACTTC
CDR3: CASAKGAGGPYEQYF

J: TRBJ2-1
D: TRBD2
V: TRBV5-8
DNA: TGTGCCAGCAGCTTGTTGGCGGGGGGGCGGGGTGAGCAGTTCTTC
CDR3: CASSLLAGGRGEQFF

J: TRBJ2-1
D: TRBD1
V: TRBV7-2
DNA: TGTGCCAGCAGCCCCGACAGGGGGATATACAATGAGCAGTTCTTC
CDR3: CASSPDRGIYNEQFF

J: TRBJ2-5
D: TRBD2
V: TRBV7-2
DNA: TGTGCCAGCAGCTTTTTGGGCCAGCGGGGGTACCAAGAGACCCAGTACTTC
CDR3: CASSFLGQRGYQETQYF

J: TRBJ1-2
D: -
V: TRBV5-6
DNA: TGTGCCAGCAGCTTCGGAAGGAGCAACTATGGCTACACCTTC
CDR3: CASSFGRSNYGYTF

J: TRBJ1-4
D: TRBD1
V: TRBV29-1
DNA: TGCAGCGTAGCACGAAACGAGCCAGGGACAGGGAACGAAAAACTGTTTTTT
CDR3: CSVARNEPGTGNEKLFF

J: TRBJ2-2
D: TRBD1
V: TRBV7-9
DNA: TGTGCCAGCAGCTCACCGACAGGGGGCCTCGGGGAGCTGTTTTTT
CDR3: CASSSPTGGLGELFF